Each of the 20 T cell receptor beta chains below was sequenced from the same sample in a study of blood T cell repertoires in COVID-19. Here immunoSEQ multiplex PCR was the method, and the copy in TCRdb shows in-frame clones only, minus some. The sample has hundreds of thousands of clones; 75% to 90% are singletons. Sequencing was carried out using PBMCs or T cells enriched from blood (not recorded which). Every receptor here comes from a woman in her late teens or twenties who had recovered from COVID-19.

This clone was counted once. The chain uses TRBV6-1 and TRBJ2-7; maybe TRBD2 (7 bases). There are 15 residues in the CDR3. Trimming took off 1 base at V and 2 bases at J, with 12 bases between the two ends. Germline-derived CDR1 and CDR2 are MNHNS and SASEGT. The CDR3 bases are TGTGCCAGCAGTGAAGGGGGGGGCGGCGCCTACGAGCAGTACTTC. It specifies CASSEGGGGAYEQYF.

This chain links TRBV6-5 with TRBJ1-1; D is unclear. The CDR3 is 14 residues long. Trimming removed 2 bases at V and 1 base at J, with 8 bases between. Germline CDR1 reads MNHEY; CDR2 reads SVGAGI. CDR3 loop: CASSYKLSNTEAFF. The CDR3 DNA reads TGTGCCAGCAGTTACAAGCTTTCGAACACTGAAGCTTTCTTT.

The gene calls are TRBV1 and TRBJ1-2. TRBV1 is tagged as a pseudogene. The CDR3 consists of 14 residues. CDR3 region: CTSSQTLRRDGYTF. DNA of the CDR3: TGCACCAGCAGCCAAACCCTCAGACGGGATGGCTACACCTTC.

The chain links TRBV7-6 to TRBJ2-5; 9 bases are shared with TRBD2. CDR1 and CDR2 (germline): SGHVS, FNYEAQ. After removal of 5 bases from V and 2 bases from J, the junction contained 6 bases not matched to a gene. This CDR3 is built from 15 residues. The CDR3 loop is CASSVRGGHQETQYF. CDR3 in DNA: TGTGCCAGCAGCGTGCGGGGGGGACATCAAGAGACCCAGTACTTC.

V gene TRBV7-9 combines with J gene TRBJ2-2; 7 bases are a match to TRBD1. This CDR3 has 15 amino acids. Germline values: CDR1 SEHNR, CDR2 FQNEAQ (reference sequence). The V and J ends lost 5 bases and 5 bases, in that order; junction bases with no gene match: 8. In DNA, the CDR3 is TGTGCCAGCAGCGCCGCGACAGGGAAAACCGGGGAGCTGTTTTTT. Protein sequence: CASSAATGKTGELFF.

The V call is TRBV9, the J call TRBJ2-1, with 12 nucleotides matching TRBD2. Per germline, CDR1 SGDLS and CDR2 YYNGEE. Trimming cost V 3 bases and J 8 bases; bases outside gene matches: 15. The CDR3 is 18 residues long. The DNA of the CDR3 is TGTGCCAGCAGCGAAGGACTAGCGGGGTTGCCGAGTGTTTATGAGCAGTTCTTC. The encoded protein is CASSEGLAGLPSVYEQFF.

This sequence joins TRBV5-1 and TRBJ2-1, with TRBD1 matching over 11 bases. Germline CDR1 and CDR2: SGHRS and YFSETQ. Unmatched junction bases numbered 6, after V lost 7 bases and J lost 3 bases. This CDR3 comprises 15 residues. CDR3 sequence: CASLDGTGGYNEQFF. In nucleotides, the CDR3 is TGCGCCAGCCTGGACGGGACAGGGGGCTACAATGAGCAGTTCTTC.

This chain joins TRBV15 and TRBJ1-2, with D uncertain. The V end lost 1 base, the J end lost 8 bases, and 5 bases lay between the germline ends. Looked up from germline, CDR1 is LNHNV and CDR2 is YYDKDF (reference sequence). The CDR3 is 11 amino acids. The CDR3 spells CATSRGEGYTF. CDR3 sequence (DNA): TGTGCCACCAGCAGAGGAGAGGGCTACACCTTC.

The chain carries TRBV5-6 and TRBJ2-7; TRBD1 is a possible D gene (6 bases). Trimming removed 0 bases at V and 5 bases at J, with 15 bases between. Per the germline V gene, CDR1 is SGHDT and CDR2 is YYEEEE. The CDR3 extends over 15 amino acids. CDR3 sequence reads: CASSLGAQGFNEQYF. The CDR3, as DNA: TGTGCCAGCAGCTTGGGGGCGCAGGGGTTCAACGAGCAGTACTTC. Complete variable domain (other parts from reference TRBV5-6 and TRBJ2-7): DAGVTQSPTHLIKTRGQQVTLRCSPKSGHDTVSWYQQALGQGPQFIFQYYEEEERQRGNFPDRFSGHQFPNYSSELNVNALLLGDSALYLCASSLGAQGFNEQYFGPGTRLTVT.

The chain couples TRBV10-2 to TRBJ1-5; D gene unclear. Germline CDR1 reads WSHSY; CDR2 reads SAAADI. Trimming took off 0 bases at V and 3 bases at J, with 9 bases between the two ends. CDR3 length: 15 residues. CDR3 in DNA: TGCGCCAGCAGTGAGTCTTCAGGCCTCAATCAGCCCCAGCATTTT. It is translated as CASSESSGLNQPQHF.

The DNA of the CDR3 is TGTGCCAGCAGCTTAATCCTAGCGGGGGCTATCTACGAGCAGTACTTC. Its protein product is CASSLILAGAIYEQYF. The chain couples TRBV7-2 to TRBJ2-7; 10 bases match TRBD2. The CDR3 length is 16 residues. Germline-derived CDR1 and CDR2 are SGHTA and FQGNSA. The V gene end was trimmed by 2 bases and the J gene end by 3 bases; junction bases not matched to a gene: 7. Filled out from reference TRBV7-2 and TRBJ2-7, the complete variable domain reads GAGVSQSPSNKVTEKGKDVELRCDPISGHTALYWYRQSLGQGLEFLIYFQGNSAPDKSGLPSDRFSAERTGGSVSTLTIQRTQQEDSAVYLCASSLILAGAIYEQYFGPGTRLTVT.

This clone was picked up a small number of times. The same CDR3 can be traced to other DNA sequences in this sample. The chain employs TRBV5-1 and TRBJ1-4; no firm D call. Trimming cost V 0 bases and J 6 bases, with 9 bases left between them. Per germline, CDR1 SGHRS and CDR2 YFSETQ. The CDR3 has 14 amino acids. CDR3 sequence reads: CASSLAGTDEKLFF. The CDR3 DNA reads TGCGCCAGCAGCTTGGCCGGAACAGATGAAAAACTGTTTTTT.

The chain is built from TRBV6-5 and TRBJ1-2; D is undetermined. Germline V gene lookup returns CDR1 MNHEY and CDR2 SVGAGI. With 2 bases removed from V and 4 bases from J, the gap between germline ends came to 11 bases. The CDR3 is made up of 14 amino acids. The CDR3 region has the DNA TGTGCCAGCAGTTACAGCGCCGGGATCTATGGCTACACCTTC. It yields the protein CASSYSAGIYGYTF.

The chain is built from TRBV5-5 and TRBJ1-1; D unclear. Germline V CDR1 and CDR2: SGHKS, YYEKEE (reference sequence). V lost 4 bases and J 4 bases, leaving 17 bases between the germline ends. The CDR3 contains 15 residues. The CDR3 sequence: CASSRIMTTSTEAFF. The CDR3 bases are TGTGCCAGCAGCAGAATCATGACAACCTCCACTGAAGCTTTCTTT.

The V gene is TRBV20-1, the J gene TRBJ2-5, with TRBD1 identical over 11 bases. The CDR3 spans 15 residues. Germline V lookup: CDR1 DFQATT, CDR2 SNEGSKA (reference sequence). V trimming: 3 bases; J trimming: 5 bases; junction bases outside the gene matches: 8. The DNA of the CDR3 is TGCAGTGCTAGTCCGGGACAGGGGGTTGGGGAGACCCAGTACTTC. Protein sequence: CSASPGQGVGETQYF.

J is TRBJ2-1 and V is TRBV11-2; 9 positions agree with TRBD2. CDR3 length equals 15 residues. V was clipped by 7 bases and J by 6 bases; unmatched bases: 10. Looked up from germline, CDR1 is SGHAT and CDR2 is FQNNGV. Here the CDR3 DNA reads TGTGCCAGCAAATCACTAGCGGGCTTCTTCAATGAGCAGTTCTTC. Its protein is CASKSLAGFFNEQFF.

Regarding this clone: Just one base apart from a much larger clone, this may be a read error. V and J are TRBV28 and TRBJ1-2; 7 bases agree with TRBD1. V trimming: 5 bases; J trimming: 0 bases; junction bases outside the gene matches: 3. Germline CDR1 reads MDHEN; CDR2 reads SYDVKM. This CDR3 is 14 amino acids long. The CDR3 DNA sequence: TGTGCCAGCAGTCCGGGGACAGCTAACTATGGCTACACCTTC. Translation gives CASSPGTANYGYTF.

This clone was found once. The CDR3 bases are TGTGCCAGCAGCCCCTCCACGACAGGTACCCTTGGCTATGGCTACACCTTC. Its protein product is CASSPSTTGTLGYGYTF. The V call is TRBV28, the J call TRBJ1-2, with D tentatively TRBD1 (6 bases). The V end was cut by 6 bases, the J end by 4 bases, with 24 bases between. CDR1 is MDHEN and CDR2 is SYDVKM in the germline V gene. This CDR3 has 17 amino acids.

V gene TRBV3-1 (or the pseudogene TRBV3-2) combines with J gene TRBJ2-5; TRBD2 matches at 12 bases. The J segment lost 2 bases and the V segment lost 4 bases, leaving 8 bases of the junction unmatched. CDR3 length: 17 residues. Germline V gives CDR1 LGHDT, CDR2 YNNKEL (reference sequence). The CDR3 nucleotides are TGTGCCAGCAGCCCGGGTACTAGCGGGGGGTGGCAAGAGACCCAGTACTTC. This codes for CASSPGTSGGWQETQYF.

This rearrangement joins TRBV7-3 to TRBJ1-1, with D unresolved. Germline V gives CDR1 SGHTA, CDR2 FQGTGA. The CDR3 runs to 13 residues. V gave up 3 bases and J gave up 4 bases, with 9 bases separating them. The CDR3 coding sequence is TGTGCCAGCAGCTTGGAGCGGGGCACTGAAGCTTTCTTT. It translates to CASSLERGTEAFF.